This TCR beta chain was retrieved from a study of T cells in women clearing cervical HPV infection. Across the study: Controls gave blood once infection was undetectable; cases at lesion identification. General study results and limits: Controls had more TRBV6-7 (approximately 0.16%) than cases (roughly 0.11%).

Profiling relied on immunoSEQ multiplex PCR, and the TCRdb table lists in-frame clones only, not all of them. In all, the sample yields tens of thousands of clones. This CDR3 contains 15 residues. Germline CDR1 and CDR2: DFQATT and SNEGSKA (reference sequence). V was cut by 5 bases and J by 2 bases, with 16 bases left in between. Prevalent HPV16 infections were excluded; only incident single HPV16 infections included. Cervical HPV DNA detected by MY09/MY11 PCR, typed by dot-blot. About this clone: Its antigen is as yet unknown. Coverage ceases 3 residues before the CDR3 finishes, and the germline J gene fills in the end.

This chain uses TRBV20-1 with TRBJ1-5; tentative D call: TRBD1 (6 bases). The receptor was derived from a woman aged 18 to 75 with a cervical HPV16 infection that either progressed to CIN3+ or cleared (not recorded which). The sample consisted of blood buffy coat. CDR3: CSAPDSLMGNQPQHF. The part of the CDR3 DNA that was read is TGCAGTGCTCCGGACAGCCTCATGGGCAATCAGCCC.